The clone carrying this T cell receptor beta chain was counted once. Its antigen is not known. Other DNA sequences in this sample translate to the same CDR3. This sample was taken from a study of cytomegalovirus exposure and HLA in healthy donors. With 0 bases removed from V and 3 bases from J, the gap between germline ends came to 6 bases. CDR1 and CDR2 from the germline V gene are MNHEY and SVGAGI. There are 13 residues in the CDR3. Study conclusions and caveats: In an earlier analysis, about 90% or about 30%: the productive usage of most TCR beta V segments. The authors later linked a missense DCLRE1C variant to TCR beta V- and J-gene trimming.

The PCR employed 60 Vbeta primers together with 13 Jbeta primers. Profiling relied on immunoSEQ multiplex PCR, and the TCRdb table lists in-frame clones only, not all of them. Seen here are about 140,000 clones, around 80% observed once, and the top ten hold over 6.5%. The receptor's source is a man in his forties in good health and CMV-seropositive. The chain uses TRBV6-5 and TRBJ2-7, with TRBD2 as a possible D gene (5 bases). The sample taken for sequencing was PBMCs. The CDR3 spells CASSYSGSYEQYF. As DNA, the CDR3 is TGTGCCAGCAGTTACTCGGGGAGCTACGAGCAGTACTTC.